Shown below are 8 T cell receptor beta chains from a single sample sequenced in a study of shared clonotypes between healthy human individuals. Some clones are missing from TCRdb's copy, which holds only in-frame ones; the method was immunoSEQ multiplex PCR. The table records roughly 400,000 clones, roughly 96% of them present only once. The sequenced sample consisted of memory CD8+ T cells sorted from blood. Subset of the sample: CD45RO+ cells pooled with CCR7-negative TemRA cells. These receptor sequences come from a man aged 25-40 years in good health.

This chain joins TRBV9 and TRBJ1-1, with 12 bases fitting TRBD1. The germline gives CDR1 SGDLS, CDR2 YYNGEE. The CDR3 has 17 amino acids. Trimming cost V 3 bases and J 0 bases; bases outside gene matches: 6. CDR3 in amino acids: CASSAAGQGALNTEAFF. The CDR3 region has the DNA TGTGCCAGCAGCGCAGCGGGACAGGGGGCCTTGAACACTGAAGCTTTCTTT.

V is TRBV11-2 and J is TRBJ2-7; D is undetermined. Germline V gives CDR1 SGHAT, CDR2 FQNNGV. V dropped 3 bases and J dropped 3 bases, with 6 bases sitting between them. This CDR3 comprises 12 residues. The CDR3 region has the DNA TGTGCCAGCAGCTTCATGGGCTACGAGCAGTACTTC. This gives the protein CASSFMGYEQYF.

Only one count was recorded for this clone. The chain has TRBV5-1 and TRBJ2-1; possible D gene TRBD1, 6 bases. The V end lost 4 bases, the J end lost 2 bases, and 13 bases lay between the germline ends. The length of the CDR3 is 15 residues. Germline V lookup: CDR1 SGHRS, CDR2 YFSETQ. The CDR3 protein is CASSMEGGAYNEQFF. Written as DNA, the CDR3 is TGCGCCAGCAGCATGGAAGGGGGAGCCTACAATGAGCAGTTCTTC. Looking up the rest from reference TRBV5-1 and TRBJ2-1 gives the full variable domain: KAGVTQTPRYLIKTRGQQVTLSCSPISGHRSVSWYQQTPGQGLQFLFEYFSETQRNKGNFPGRFSGRQFSNSRSEMNVSTLELGDSALYLCASSMEGGAYNEQFFGPGTRLTVL.

DNA for the CDR3: TGTGCCAGCAGCGTAGCTGGCGGGAGATACAATGAGCAGTTCTTC. It encodes CASSVAGGRYNEQFF. The V gene is TRBV9, the J gene TRBJ2-1; 7 positions agree with TRBD2. V was pared by 0 bases and J by 4 bases, with 4 bases of the junction left unmatched. The germline CDR1 and CDR2 sequences are SGDLS and YYNGEE. The CDR3 spans 15 residues.

CDR3 nucleotides: TGTGCCAGCAGTGAAGCTCCGACTAGCGGGAGCTACGAGCAGTACTTC. This encodes CASSEAPTSGSYEQYF. The chain joins TRBV2 to TRBJ2-7, with TRBD2 identical over 12 bases. The CDR3 length is 16 residues. J gave up 3 bases and V 0 bases, and 3 bases lay outside the gene matches. CDR1 and CDR2 from the germline V gene are SNHLY and FYNNEI.

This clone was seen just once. CDR3 sequence (DNA): TGTGCCAGCAGCCTGCCCGACACCGGGGAGCTGTTTTTT. Its translation: CASSLPDTGELFF. V gene TRBV6-9 combines with J gene TRBJ2-2; no clear D gene. Germline assignment: CDR1 MNHGY and CDR2 SVAAGI. The CDR3 has 13 amino acids. The V end lost 6 bases, the J end lost 3 bases, and 8 bases lay between the germline ends.

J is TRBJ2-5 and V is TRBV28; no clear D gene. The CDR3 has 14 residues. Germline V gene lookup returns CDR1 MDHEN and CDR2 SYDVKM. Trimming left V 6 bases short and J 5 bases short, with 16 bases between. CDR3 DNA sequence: TGTGCCAGCAGGGCCAGGAAACTTCGGGAGACCCAGTACTTC. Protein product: CASRARKLRETQYF.

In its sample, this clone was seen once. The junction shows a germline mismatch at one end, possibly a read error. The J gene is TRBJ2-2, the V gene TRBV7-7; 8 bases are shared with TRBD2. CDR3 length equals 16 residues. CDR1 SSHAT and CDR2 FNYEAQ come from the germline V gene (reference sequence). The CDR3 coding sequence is TGTGCTAGCAGCCTCCGACTAGCGCCGAACACCGGGGAGCTGTTTTTT. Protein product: CASSLRLAPNTGELFF.